Below, 28 T cell receptor beta chains from the same sample are listed, as sequenced in a study of intratumoral heterogeneity in liver cancer. TCRdb's copy holds only in-frame clones and misses some; the assay was immunoSEQ multiplex PCR. Among approximately 20,000 clones listed, around 75% were seen once. Source: tumor-adjacent normal tissue, taken before any cancer treatment. The receptors come from a woman between 70 and 85 years old with hepatocellular carcinoma.

The rearrangement uses TRBV28 and TRBJ1-5, with 8 nucleotides matching TRBD1. V lost 8 bases and J lost 0; bases outside the gene matches: 6. CDR1 is MDHEN and CDR2 is SYDVKM in the germline V gene. The CDR3 contains 15 residues. CDR3 sequence (DNA): TGTGCCAGCTATCGACAGGGGTTTAGCAATCAGCCCCAGCATTTT. This sequence encodes CASYRQGFSNQPQHF.

This chain uses TRBV5-1 with TRBJ2-1; perhaps TRBD1 as D (6 bases). Germline V gene sequence: CDR1 SGHRS, CDR2 YFSETQ. With 1 base removed from V and 2 bases from J, the gap between germline ends came to 10 bases. This CDR3 contains 15 residues. The CDR3 DNA sequence: TGCGCCAGCAGCTTGTTAGGGACACCCTACAATGAGCAGTTCTTC. The encoded protein is CASSLLGTPYNEQFF.

The J gene is TRBJ1-6, the V gene TRBV7-9, with 10 positions matching TRBD1. V shed 4 bases, J shed 7 bases, and the junction held 4 bases outside the gene matches. The CDR3 length is 15 residues. The germline V gene encodes CDR1 SEHNR and CDR2 FQNEAQ (reference sequence). The CDR3: CASSSGTGDNSPLHF. As DNA, the CDR3 is TGTGCCAGCAGCTCCGGGACAGGGGACAATTCACCCCTCCACTTT.

J is TRBJ2-1 and V is TRBV5-1, with a possible D match to TRBD2 (5 bases). Trimming took off 6 bases at V and 3 bases at J, with 16 bases between the two ends. This CDR3 spans 15 amino acids. Germline assignment: CDR1 SGHRS and CDR2 YFSETQ. The CDR3 is CASIQGGGHYNEQFF. The CDR3 DNA is TGCGCCAGCATCCAAGGCGGCGGGCACTACAATGAGCAGTTCTTC.

J is TRBJ1-5 and V is TRBV18; TRBD1 aligns across 11 bases. The germline V gene encodes CDR1 KGHSH and CDR2 LQKENI. This CDR3 comprises 17 residues. Trimming cost V 2 bases and J 1 base; bases outside gene matches: 4. CDR3 coding DNA: TGTGCCAGCTCACCAAGCCGGGACAGGGGGAGCAATCAGCCCCAGCATTTT. Protein sequence: CASSPSRDRGSNQPQHF.

V is TRBV6-5 and J is TRBJ2-7; D unresolved. This CDR3 has 13 amino acids. V lost 5 bases and J lost 0, with 8 bases in between. Germline CDR1 MNHEY, CDR2 SVGAGI. The CDR3 nucleotides read TGTGCCAGCAGTCGGGCAGCCTCCTACGAGCAGTACTTC. Translated, it gives CASSRAASYEQYF.

The J gene is TRBJ2-7, the V gene TRBV5-3, with D perhaps TRBD2 (6 bases). TRBV5-3 is annotated as an ORF whose role is uncertain. The V end was cut by 3 bases, the J end by 0 bases, with 16 bases between. The CDR3 length is 16 residues. CDR3 nucleotide sequence: TGTGCCAGAAGCTGGCTGGAAGCGACTAGCTCCTACGAGCAGTACTTC. As protein: CARSWLEATSSYEQYF.

V usage is TRBV28 and J usage is TRBJ2-5, with 7 positions matching TRBD2. Germline-derived CDR1 and CDR2 are MDHEN and SYDVKM. The CDR3 totals 16 residues. The V segment lost 7 bases and the J segment 1 base; nucleotides outside the gene matches: 12. The CDR3 loop is CASIAAGARVQETQYF. In DNA, the CDR3 is TGTGCCAGCATAGCGGCGGGAGCCCGCGTCCAAGAGACCCAGTACTTC.

This clone is deemed medium-sized. The chain couples TRBV2 to TRBJ1-1; 7 positions agree with TRBD1. The V gene's germline CDR1 is SNHLY and CDR2 FYNNEI. This CDR3 has 13 residues. With V trimmed by 6 bases and J by 11 bases, 12 bases remained unmatched. The CDR3: CASRADSQGTAFF. The CDR3 region has the DNA TGTGCCAGCAGGGCGGACTCACAGGGGACGGCTTTCTTT.

This chain connects TRBV18 to TRBJ2-1; 10 nucleotides agree with TRBD2. The trim removed 2 bases at V and 4 bases at J, leaving 2 bases unmatched. Per germline, CDR1 KGHSH and CDR2 LQKENI. The CDR3 length is 15 residues. CDR3 amino acids: CASSPLAGGYNEQFF. CDR3 sequence (DNA): TGTGCCAGCTCACCATTAGCGGGAGGATACAATGAGCAGTTCTTC.

This chain links TRBV19 with TRBJ2-2, with unresolved D. V was pared by 8 bases and J by 4 bases, with 8 bases between. The CDR3 contains 12 residues. Germline-derived CDR1 and CDR2 are LNHDA and SQIVND (reference sequence). The CDR3 DNA sequence: TGTGCCAGTGTAGGGCCCACCGGGGAGCTGTTTTTT. Its translation is CASVGPTGELFF.

V usage is TRBV10-3 and J usage is TRBJ1-1; no definite D call. Trimming took 2 bases from V and 1 from J, leaving 11 bases between them. The CDR3 has 15 residues. Germline V CDR1 and CDR2: ENHRY, SYGVKD. The CDR3 is CAISEAQDGNTEAFF. CDR3 DNA sequence: TGTGCCATCAGTGAGGCTCAGGACGGGAACACTGAAGCTTTCTTT.

This clone was seen once. The germline gene is not matched at one end of the junction; a read error may be the cause. The chain couples TRBV19 to TRBJ1-5, with TRBD1 as a possible D gene (5 bases). The CDR3 totals 15 residues. Germline values: CDR1 LNHDA, CDR2 SQIVND (reference sequence). The DNA of the CDR3 is TGTGCCAGTAGTCTAGAAGACCGGGGGAATCAGCCCCAGCATTTT. This encodes CASSLEDRGNQPQHF.

This clone was recorded a few times. V gene TRBV12-5 combines with J gene TRBJ1-2; 10 bases map to TRBD1. The V segment lost 7 bases and the J segment 7 bases; nucleotides outside the gene matches: 12. Germline CDR1 reads LGHNT; CDR2 reads FRNRAP. The CDR3 has 15 residues. In DNA, the CDR3 is TGTGCTAGTGAACTGACGACAGGGGGCACGGGTGGCTACACCTTC. Its protein is CASELTTGGTGGYTF.

The chain combines TRBV10-1 with TRBJ2-5; 9 positions match TRBD2. Germline V gives CDR1 WNHNN, CDR2 SYGVQD (reference sequence). This CDR3 comprises 22 residues. V lost 8 bases to trimming and J lost 2 bases; unmatched junction nucleotides: 30. The CDR3, as DNA: TGCGCCAGCGCCCCCGAGTCCAAGGGGTGGTTAGCGGGGGAATTTTTACAAGAGACCCAGTACTTC. Protein: CASAPESKGWLAGEFLQETQYF.

The genes are TRBV5-5 and TRBJ2-7, with TRBD1 matching 7 bases. Germline V lookup: CDR1 SGHKS, CDR2 YYEKEE (reference sequence). The CDR3 totals 14 residues. The ends lost 3 bases at V and 2 bases at J; junction bases unmatched: 5. The CDR3 DNA follows: TGTGCCAGCAGCTCCGGGACAGCAACCTACGAGCAGTACTTC. Its protein product is CASSSGTATYEQYF.

This clone has a handful of counts. The chain is built from TRBV9 and TRBJ2-7; D gene ambiguous. The length of the CDR3 is 14 residues. Trimming took 0 bases from V and 2 from J, leaving 9 bases between them. CDR1 is SGDLS and CDR2 is YYNGEE in the germline V gene. The CDR3 protein is CASSVAAETYEQYF. The CDR3 nucleotides read TGTGCCAGCAGCGTAGCGGCTGAGACCTACGAGCAGTACTTC.

The rearrangement uses TRBV5-6 and TRBJ1-6; D is perhaps TRBD1 (5 bases). The CDR3 totals 14 residues. CDR1 SGHDT and CDR2 YYEEEE come from the germline V gene. Trimming removed 6 bases from V and 5 bases from J, with 12 bases in between. The DNA for the CDR3 is TGTGCCAGCACCCTCGACAGAAATAATTCACCCCTCCACTTT. It encodes CASTLDRNNSPLHF.

The chain uses TRBV28 and TRBJ2-3; TRBD2 agrees at 7 bases. The CDR3 is 16 amino acids. Trimming took 6 bases from V and 2 from J; bases not matched to a gene: 11. Per the germline V gene, CDR1 is MDHEN and CDR2 is SYDVKM. CDR3 bases: TGTGCCAGCAGCTTAGCGGGCGGAGGCGCCACAGATACGCAGTATTTT. This translates into CASSLAGGGATDTQYF.

This chain connects TRBV5-5 to TRBJ2-7, with 9 bases aligning to TRBD2. CDR1 and CDR2 (germline): SGHKS, YYEKEE (reference sequence). V lost 4 bases, J lost 1 base, and 15 bases stayed unmatched. This CDR3 comprises 18 residues. CDR3 bases: TGTGCCAGCAGCCTCTCCCGAGTCCTAGCGGGACGGTCCTACGAGCAGTACTTC. Its protein is CASSLSRVLAGRSYEQYF.

This chain uses TRBV5-4 with TRBJ2-7, with a weak D call TRBD2 (5 bases). This CDR3 has 15 amino acids. V lost 0 bases and J lost 6, with 16 bases in between. Germline V lookup: CDR1 SGHNT, CDR2 YYREEE (reference sequence). In nucleotides, the CDR3 is TGTGCCAGCAGCTTGGTGGCGGGCGCTGCCCGCGAGCAGTACTTC. It translates to CASSLVAGAAREQYF.

This chain connects TRBV6-5 to TRBJ1-2; 7 bases are a match to TRBD1. Germline CDR1 is MNHEY and CDR2 is SVGAGI. The V segment lost 6 bases and the J segment 0 bases; nucleotides outside the gene matches: 7. The CDR3 sequence is 15 residues long. CDR3 residues: CASSPGTATNYGYTF. The CDR3 DNA reads TGTGCCAGCAGCCCCGGGACAGCTACTAACTATGGCTACACCTTC.

The J gene is TRBJ1-1, the V gene TRBV5-1; the D is unclear. CDR1 is SGHRS, CDR2 YFSETQ, per germline. The CDR3 is 13 amino acids. Trimming left V 1 base short and J 6 bases short, with 10 bases between. The CDR3 here is CASSLRFRAEAFF. The CDR3 region has the DNA TGCGCCAGCAGCTTGAGGTTCAGAGCTGAAGCTTTCTTT.

J is TRBJ2-2 and V is TRBV28; TRBD1 aligns across 9 bases. Germline lookup yields CDR1 MDHEN and CDR2 SYDVKM. Trimming at V came to 2 bases and at J to 7 bases, leaving 5 bases not matched to a gene. The CDR3 extends over 15 amino acids. The CDR3 reads CASSLTQGAIGELFF. The CDR3 DNA sequence: TGTGCCAGCAGTTTAACACAGGGGGCTATCGGGGAGCTGTTTTTT.

This chain's CDR3 is CASPRNPIAKNIQYF. The CDR3 DNA follows: TGTGCTAGCCCACGGAATCCCATAGCCAAAAACATTCAGTACTTC. This chain links TRBV12-5 with TRBJ2-4; no reliable D call. The CDR3 runs to 15 residues. Trimming shortened V by 9 bases and J by 0 bases, and 15 bases separated the two germline ends. CDR1 is LGHNT and CDR2 is FRNRAP in the germline V gene.

The chain combines TRBV19 with TRBJ2-3, with D perhaps TRBD1 (6 bases). Germline V gives CDR1 LNHDA, CDR2 SQIVND (reference sequence). V gave up 5 bases and J gave up 2 bases, with 17 bases separating them. There are 16 residues in the CDR3. The CDR3 coding sequence is TGTGCCAGTAGTCCCCGGACAGTACGAAACACAGATACGCAGTATTTT. Translation gives CASSPRTVRNTDTQYF. The full variable domain, with the rest looked up from reference TRBV19 and TRBJ2-3, is DGGITQSPKYLFRKEGQNVTLSCEQNLNHDAMYWYRQDPGQGLRLIYYSQIVNDFQKGDIAEGYSVSREKKESFPLTVTSAQKNPTAFYLCASSPRTVRNTDTQYFGPGTRLTVL.

The chain recombines TRBV6-5 with TRBJ2-1; weak D call: TRBD2 (5 bases). CDR3 length: 16 residues. Trimming took 3 bases from V and 2 from J, leaving 14 bases between them. Germline V lookup: CDR1 MNHEY, CDR2 SVGAGI. CDR3 loop: CASSYRAEPPYNEQFF. CDR3 DNA sequence: TGTGCCAGCAGTTATCGAGCGGAACCCCCCTACAATGAGCAGTTCTTC.

The chain couples TRBV7-9 to TRBJ1-2; TRBD1 might be the D (6 bases). The CDR3 consists of 12 residues. V was pared by 4 bases and J by 8 bases, with 11 bases between. Germline CDR1 SEHNR, CDR2 FQNEAQ (reference sequence). CDR3 in DNA: TGTGCCAGCAGCTACAGGGATGGCGGCTACACCTTC. Its protein product is CASSYRDGGYTF.